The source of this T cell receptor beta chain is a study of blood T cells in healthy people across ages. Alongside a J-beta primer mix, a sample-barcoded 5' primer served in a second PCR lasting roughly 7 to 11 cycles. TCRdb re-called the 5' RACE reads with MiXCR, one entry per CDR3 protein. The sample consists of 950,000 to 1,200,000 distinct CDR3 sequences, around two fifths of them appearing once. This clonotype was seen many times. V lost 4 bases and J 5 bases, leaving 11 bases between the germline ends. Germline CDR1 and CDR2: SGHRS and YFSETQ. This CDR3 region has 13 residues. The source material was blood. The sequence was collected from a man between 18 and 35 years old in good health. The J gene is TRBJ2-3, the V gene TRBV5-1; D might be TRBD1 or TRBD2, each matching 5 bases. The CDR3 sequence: CASSLQRGDTQYF. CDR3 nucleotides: TGCGCCAGCAGCCTACAGAGGGGAGATACGCAGTATTTT. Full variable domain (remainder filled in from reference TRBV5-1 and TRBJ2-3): KAGVTQTPRYLIKTRGQQVTLSCSPISGHRSVSWYQQTPGQGLQFLFEYFSETQRNKGNFPGRFSGRQFSNSRSEMNVSTLELGDSALYLCASSLQRGDTQYFGPGTRLTVL.